These T cell receptor beta chains were read from a single sample in a study of shared T cell receptors in the human thymus. Method: immunoSEQ multiplex PCR; TCRdb's copy keeps in-frame clones and lacks some. This sample has 500,000 to 750,000 clones; roughly 90% occur once, and the top ten carry 0.0095% to 0.013%. The sample was also reused in another study, on human thymus T cells.

The sample consisted of thymocytes. The origin of the receptors is a boy less than two years old with a congenital heart defect. Each CDR3 is given with its conserved first and last residue. A D gene is named only where the DNA matches it firmly. Size is stated for part of the rows, as once, few or many counts, or as a class when the clone is expanded.

cdr3_nt	cdr3_aa	j_call	cdr3_length	v_call	d_call	clone_size
TGTGCCAGCAGCTCAATAGCGGGAGGGCCCATTAGCAATGAGCAGTTCTTC	CASSSIAGGPISNEQFF	TRBJ2-1	17	TRBV7-3	TRBD2	NA
TGTGCCAGCAGCCAAGGAGACGGGAGCTTCGAGCAGTACTTC	CASSQGDGSFEQYF	TRBJ2-7	14	TRBV4-2	NA	NA
TGTGCCAGCAGAGGACCGGGACAGGGGGCGTTTGGCTACACCTTC	CASRGPGQGAFGYTF	TRBJ1-2	15	TRBV2	TRBD1	NA
TGTGCCTGGAACACAGGGACTAGCGGGGGACAGTACTTC	CAWNTGTSGGQYF	TRBJ2-4	13	TRBV30	TRBD2	once
TGTGCCAGCAGCTTAGATTGGGCTAGCGGTAATGAGCAGTTCTTC	CASSLDWASGNEQFF	TRBJ2-1	15	TRBV11-3	TRBD2	once
TGTGCCAGCAGCTTAGATGGGGAGGGGGGGGAGAATCAGCCCCAGCATTTT	CASSLDGEGGENQPQHF	TRBJ1-5	17	TRBV7-2	NA	NA
TGTGCCATCAGTGATACTAGCGGGAGGTGGGATGAGCAGTTCTTC	CAISDTSGRWDEQFF	TRBJ2-1	15	TRBV10-3	TRBD2	NA
TGTGCCATCAGTGAGTCGCCCGCCGGACTAGCGGGCCTCACCGGGGAGCTGTTTTTT	CAISESPAGLAGLTGELFF	TRBJ2-2	19	TRBV10-3	TRBD2	once
TGTGCCAGCAGCCAAGCGAAGGAGTCTGGGGCCAACGTCCTGACTTTC	CASSQAKESGANVLTF	TRBJ2-6	16	TRBV27	NA	NA
TGTGCCAGCAGGCCAGCAGGGGGCTCTAATGAAAAACTGTTTTTT	CASRPAGGSNEKLFF	TRBJ1-4	15	TRBV28	TRBD1	NA
TGTGCCAGCTCACGACCGGATGGGAGGGCGTCTGGAAACACCATATATTTT	CASSRPDGRASGNTIYF	TRBJ1-3	17	TRBV18	NA	NA
TGTGCCAGCAGCTTATTCCCCCTAGCGGGAGGCTCCTACGAGCAGTACTTC	CASSLFPLAGGSYEQYF	TRBJ2-7	17	TRBV7-2	TRBD2	NA
TGTGCCAGCAGCCAAGTGGGGACAGGGGAGCTGGATACGCAGTATTTT	CASSQVGTGELDTQYF	TRBJ2-3	16	TRBV4-2	TRBD1	NA
TGTGCCAGCAGACCGGGACAGGGCGAGCAGTACTTC	CASRPGQGEQYF	TRBJ2-7	12	TRBV11-1	TRBD1	NA
TGCAGCGTTGCCGATACCGGGACTAGCGGGCGTATCCGGGACAATGAGCAGTTCTTC	CSVADTGTSGRIRDNEQFF	TRBJ2-1	19	TRBV29-1	TRBD2	once
TGTGCCAGCAGCTCCGGACTAGCGGCTAAAGGGAATGAGCAGTTCTTC	CASSSGLAAKGNEQFF	TRBJ2-1	16	TRBV7-2	TRBD2	once